The present T cell receptor beta chain was sequenced within a study of T-cell reconstitution after alpha-beta-depleted transplantation in children. The sample holds a few counts of this clonotype. Germline V CDR1 and CDR2: MGHRA, YSYEKL. V was shortened by 3 bases and J by 5 bases, with 16 bases between the two germline ends. The CDR3 extends over 15 amino acids. Library preparation (for TCRbeta) was performed with unique molecular identifiers. TCRdb itself ran the PCR reads through MiXCR, one entry per CDR3 protein. Counted here are 300,000 to 350,000 distinct CDR3 sequences, around 25% occurring once; the ten biggest clones make up 9.5% to 13%.

The J gene is TRBJ1-2, the V gene TRBV4-1; perhaps TRBD1 as D (5 bases). The sample consisted of PBMCs, mostly from graft donor cells, taken 180 days after TCRalphabeta/CD19-depleted stem cell transplant. The sequence was collected from a male patient aged 10-17 years who had a stem cell transplant for acute lymphoblastic leukemia, so the T cells may come from the graft donor. This chain's CDR3 is CASSQGPFGTYGYTF. The DNA of the CDR3 is TGCGCCAGCAGCCAGGGACCCTTTGGTACTTATGGCTACACCTTC.